A single sample gave rise to the 17 T cell receptor beta chains below, sequenced in a study of blood T cell repertoires in COVID-19. Libraries were prepared by immunoSEQ multiplex PCR; TCRdb keeps only in-frame clonotypes and omits some of them. Of roughly 160,000 clones in the sample, roughly nine tenths were seen once. The sample taken for sequencing was peripheral blood. The receptors shown here come from a man between 18 and 35 years old with acute or convalescent COVID-19.

This clone was recorded only once. This chain links TRBV15 with TRBJ2-5; 9 bases align to TRBD2. CDR1 is LNHNV and CDR2 is YYDKDF in the germline V gene (reference sequence). V lost 0 bases and J lost 4; bases outside the gene matches: 3. This CDR3 spans 15 amino acids. CDR3 amino acids: CATSRDTAGGETQYF. In nucleotides, the CDR3 is TGTGCCACCAGCAGAGATACAGCGGGGGGAGAGACCCAGTACTTC.

The chain couples TRBV19 to TRBJ1-5; 9 bases align to TRBD1. CDR1 and CDR2 from the germline V gene are LNHDA and SQIVND (reference sequence). The V segment lost 1 base and the J segment 5 bases; nucleotides outside the gene matches: 3. This CDR3 contains 15 residues. The CDR3 sequence: CASSIGDRGDQPQHF. DNA for the CDR3: TGTGCCAGTAGTATAGGTGACAGGGGGGATCAGCCCCAGCATTTT.

The gene calls are TRBV29-1 and TRBJ1-4; D unresolved. CDR3 size: 11 residues. Germline V gene sequence: CDR1 SQVTM, CDR2 ANQGSEA. Trimming shortened V by 6 bases and J by 10 bases, and 12 bases separated the two germline ends. The CDR3 sequence is CSVSSGGKLFF. DNA of the CDR3: TGCAGCGTAAGTTCCGGAGGAAAACTGTTTTTT.

CDR3 nucleotide sequence: TGTGCCAGCAGCTTGGGTCAGGGGGTAGGGACTGAAGCTTTCTTT. Encoded protein: CASSLGQGVGTEAFF. The chain recombines TRBV5-6 with TRBJ1-1; 7 nucleotides match TRBD1. Trimming cost V 0 bases and J 5 bases; bases outside gene matches: 7. In germline, CDR1 is SGHDT, CDR2 YYEEEE. The CDR3 has 15 residues. Complete variable domain (other parts from reference TRBV5-6 and TRBJ1-1): DAGVTQSPTHLIKTRGQQVTLRCSPKSGHDTVSWYQQALGQGPQFIFQYYEEEERQRGNFPDRFSGHQFPNYSSELNVNALLLGDSALYLCASSLGQGVGTEAFFGQGTRLTVV.

The chain couples TRBV19 to TRBJ1-6; D is ambiguous. Trimming left V 3 bases short and J 9 bases short, with 12 bases between. Germline V gene sequence: CDR1 LNHDA, CDR2 SQIVND (reference sequence). The CDR3 is 14 residues long. In nucleotides, the CDR3 is TGTGCCAGTAGTATTGGTCCAGCAGGTTCACCCCTCCACTTT. Its translation is CASSIGPAGSPLHF.

The DNA of the CDR3 is TGCAGCGTCCACCTCCCCGGACAGGCGAACTCCTACGAGCAGTACGTC. Amino acid sequence: CSVHLPGQANSYEQYV. This chain uses TRBV29-1 with TRBJ2-7; TRBD1 matches 7 bases. The CDR3 is made up of 16 amino acids. Trimming took 6 bases from V and 0 from J; bases not matched to a gene: 14. Per germline, CDR1 SQVTM and CDR2 ANQGSEA.

The gene calls are TRBV12-3 or TRBV12-4 and TRBJ1-2; possible D gene TRBD1, 6 bases. This CDR3 comprises 13 residues. V shed 5 bases and J shed 4 bases, with 11 bases lying between them. The CDR3 is CASSPGASYGYTF. The CDR3 DNA follows: TGTGCCAGCAGTCCAGGGGCCTCCTATGGCTACACCTTC.

The chain is built from TRBV9 and TRBJ1-2, with D tentatively TRBD1 (5 bases). Germline CDR1 SGDLS, CDR2 YYNGEE. The V end was cut by 2 bases, the J end by 7 bases, with 12 bases between. The CDR3 is 13 amino acids. The CDR3 loop is CASSVPGSGGYTF. The CDR3 nucleotides read TGTGCCAGCAGCGTCCCAGGGTCTGGTGGCTACACCTTC.

The chain recombines TRBV19 with TRBJ1-2; no clear D. The V end lost 4 bases, the J end lost 3 bases, and 18 bases lay between the germline ends. Germline V lookup: CDR1 LNHDA, CDR2 SQIVND (reference sequence). The CDR3 has 16 residues. In DNA form, the CDR3 reads TGTGCCAGTAGTAACGGTCCAGGAGGGTCTTACTATGGCTACACCTTC. Its protein is CASSNGPGGSYYGYTF.

V gene TRBV2 combines with J gene TRBJ1-1; no firm D call. The CDR3 runs to 13 residues. The V gene lost 4 bases and the J gene lost 0 bases, with 6 bases spanning the gap. From germline, CDR1 is SNHLY and CDR2 FYNNEI. CDR3 bases: TGTGCCAGCAGTGGGGCCCTGAACACTGAAGCTTTCTTT. It codes for CASSGALNTEAFF.

The V gene is TRBV7-9, the J gene TRBJ2-5; D is possibly TRBD1 (5 bases). Trimming pared 5 bases from V and 2 bases from J, leaving 15 bases between. Germline V gene sequence: CDR1 SEHNR, CDR2 FQNEAQ (reference sequence). The CDR3 consists of 15 residues. In DNA, the CDR3 is TGTGCCAGCAGCCCCAGGGTGGGTATACAAGAGACCCAGTACTTC. Residues: CASSPRVGIQETQYF. Full variable domain (rest looked up from reference TRBV7-9 and TRBJ2-5): DTGVSQNPRHKITKRGQNVTFRCDPISEHNRLYWYRQTLGQGPEFLTYFQNEAQLEKSRLLSDRFSAERPKGSFSTLEIQRTEQGDSAMYLCASSPRVGIQETQYFGPGTRLLVL.

V and J are TRBV7-8 and TRBJ1-2; a weak D match, TRBD1 (6 bases). Germline CDR1 SGHVS, CDR2 FQNEAQ. The germline V and J ends were trimmed by 5 bases and 7 bases, with 14 bases remaining between them. The CDR3 spans 13 residues. The CDR3 DNA follows: TGTGCCAGCAGCCTGACAGGACTTGGTGGCTACACCTTC. Translation gives CASSLTGLGGYTF.

The CDR3 reads CASSPRQGTIGYTF. The CDR3 DNA reads as TGTGCCAGCTCACCACGACAGGGTACGATTGGCTACACCTTC. The genes are TRBV18 and TRBJ1-2, with 7 bases aligning to TRBD1. Trimming removed 1 base from V and 7 bases from J; junction bases left unmatched: 6. CDR3 length: 14 amino acids. Germline values: CDR1 KGHSH, CDR2 LQKENI.

The chain is built from TRBV5-6 and TRBJ1-2, with TRBD1 identical over 7 bases. Germline CDR1 is SGHDT and CDR2 is YYEEEE. V lost 4 bases to trimming and J lost 2 bases; unmatched junction nucleotides: 8. CDR3 length: 15 residues. Here the CDR3 reads CASSRGQPPNYGYTF. The CDR3, as DNA: TGTGCCAGCAGCCGGGGACAGCCTCCGAACTATGGCTACACCTTC.

This clone was observed a few times. The chain combines TRBV6-5 with TRBJ1-4; the D is unclear. V was trimmed by 7 bases and J by 5 bases, leaving 11 bases between them. CDR1 is MNHEY, CDR2 SVGAGI, per germline. This CDR3 contains 13 residues. The CDR3 protein is CASMGRPNEKLFF. The CDR3 DNA reads TGTGCCAGCATGGGGAGGCCCAATGAAAAACTGTTTTTT.

The chain employs TRBV3-1 (or the pseudogene TRBV3-2) and TRBJ2-5; 8 nucleotides agree with TRBD2. Germline V CDR1 and CDR2: LGHDT, YNNKEL (reference sequence). The junction had 9 bases not matched to a gene; V was cut back by 7 bases and J by 2 bases. The CDR3 runs 15 residues. Here the CDR3 DNA reads TGTGCCAGCACCCAGTTGTCGGGGGGGCAAGAGACCCAGTACTTC. Residues: CASTQLSGGQETQYF.

This chain connects TRBV10-3 to TRBJ2-1; 8 nucleotides line up with TRBD2. CDR3 length: 15 residues. CDR1 is ENHRY and CDR2 is SYGVKD in the germline V gene. The trim removed 11 bases at V and 4 bases at J, leaving 13 bases unmatched. The CDR3 bases are TGTGCCTCAAAACTGGGCGGGGGGACATACAATGAGCAGTTCTTC. Its protein is CASKLGGGTYNEQFF.